The sequence of this T cell receptor (beta chain) was determined in a study of shared clonotypes between healthy human individuals. Study observations and caveats: Sampling covered nothing but blood. Tissue TCR repertoires likely differ from those found in blood.

It was across several immunoSEQ plates that each subset's genomic DNA was evenly split. Original methodology: Filtering differed for immunoSEQ, which gave only junction sequences without quality scores. The assay was immunoSEQ multiplex PCR, and TCRdb's table has in-frame clones only and misses some. V and J calls and clone size are copied from that table; D and trimming were computed from the DNA. The table has fewer than 550,000 clones, roughly 85% seen once; the top ten hold under 15%. About this clone itself: The antigen remains undetermined.

The origin of this receptor is a woman aged 40 to 49 in good health. Some clones in this sample may be carry-over from other donors' samples. The sample comprised PBMCs.

The CDR3 loop reads CASSPQITYTDTQYF. CDR3 DNA: TGTGCCAGCAGTCCACAGATAACCTACACAGATACGCAGTATTTT. The rearrangement uses TRBV27 and TRBJ2-3; D not resolved. The length of the CDR3 is 15 residues. Trimming shortened V by 5 bases and J by 2 bases, and 14 bases separated the two germline ends. Looked up from germline, CDR1 is MNHEY and CDR2 is SMNVEV (reference sequence).